The rows below give T cell receptor beta chains drawn from one sample of a study of spatial heterogeneity in lung cancer. TCRdb re-called the 5' RACE reads with MiXCR, one entry per CDR3 protein. The table lists about 52,000 distinct CDR3 sequences, roughly 7.4% of them singletons. Sequenced material: PBMCs, taken at follow-up. The receptors were gathered from a female donor with early-stage non-small cell lung cancer. The CDR3 runs from the conserved cysteine through the conserved F or W. D genes are given only for firm matches. Clone sizes are given selectively: once, few, many, or a class where the clone is expanded.

>TRBV5-4|TRBD2|TRBJ2-1|16|few
CASSSGGTSGYNEQFF
TGTGCCAGCAGCTCGGGCGGGACTAGCGGCTACAATGAGCAGTTCTTC
>TRBV7-2|TRBD2|TRBJ2-3|16|few
CASSLSGSGAQDTQYF
TGTGCCAGCAGCTTATCTGGAAGCGGGGCACAGGATACGCAGTATTTT
>TRBV12-3/TRBV12-4|-|TRBJ2-7|14|many
CASSRGGITYEQYF
TGTGCCAGCAGTCGAGGAGGAATTACCTACGAGCAGTACTTC
>TRBV10-3|-|TRBJ1-6|14|many
CAISITDSNSPLHF
TGTGCCATCAGTATTACAGATTCAAATTCACCCCTCCACTTT
>TRBV12-3/TRBV12-4|TRBD1|TRBJ2-7|14|-
CASTARDSAYEQYF
TGTGCCAGCACCGCCCGGGACAGCGCCTACGAGCAGTACTTC
>TRBV20-1|-|TRBJ1-2|13|-
CSARVNLPSSYTF
TGCAGTGCTAGAGTAAACCTCCCCTCAAGCTACACCTTC
>TRBV3-1|-|TRBJ1-1|15|many
CASSPSHSGNTEAFF
TGTGCCAGCAGCCCGAGCCACTCAGGGAACACTGAAGCTTTCTTT
>TRBV12-3/TRBV12-4|-|TRBJ1-1|14|many
CASSLNGRNTEAFF
TGTGCCAGCAGTTTGAACGGGAGGAACACTGAAGCTTTCTTT
>TRBV29-1|-|TRBJ1-2|13|few
CSGRTAPNYAYTF
TGCAGCGGGCGGACAGCCCCTAACTATGCCTACACCTTC
>TRBV14|-|TRBJ1-1|13|few
CASRTNMNTEAFF
TGTGCCAGCCGGACGAACATGAACACTGAAGCTTTCTTT
>TRBV28|TRBD1|TRBJ2-2|16|-
CASSFLGQAHTGELFF
TGTGCCAGCAGTTTTCTGGGACAGGCACACACCGGGGAGCTGTTTTTT